Reported below is one T cell receptor (beta chain). Its antigen is not identified. These data are taken from a study of blood T cells in healthy people across ages. At the level of the study: About one barcoded TCR beta cDNA was captured per two T cells. Study-level results: A roughly linear fall in TCR beta diversity per million T cells was seen with increasing age.

V lost 0 bases and J 9 bases, leaving 9 bases between the germline ends. The CDR3 contains 13 residues. The V gene's germline CDR1 is WNHNN and CDR2 SYGVQD (reference sequence). The authors ran a second PCR of about 6 to 11 cycles using a sample-barcoded 5' primer and a J-beta primer mix. Unique molecular identifiers of 12 random nucleotides labeled each cDNA. TCRdb redid the calling of the 5' RACE reads with MiXCR, one entry per CDR3 protein. The data hold around 1,500,000 distinct CDR3 sequences, with 28% observed a single time. This sequence was found in a woman between 25 and 40 years old in good health. Material: blood. The chain recombines TRBV10-1 with TRBJ2-1, with unresolved D. CDR3 bases: TGCGCCAGCAGTGAGTCGATGGGCGGTGAGCAGTTCTTC. Translating gives CASSESMGGEQFF.